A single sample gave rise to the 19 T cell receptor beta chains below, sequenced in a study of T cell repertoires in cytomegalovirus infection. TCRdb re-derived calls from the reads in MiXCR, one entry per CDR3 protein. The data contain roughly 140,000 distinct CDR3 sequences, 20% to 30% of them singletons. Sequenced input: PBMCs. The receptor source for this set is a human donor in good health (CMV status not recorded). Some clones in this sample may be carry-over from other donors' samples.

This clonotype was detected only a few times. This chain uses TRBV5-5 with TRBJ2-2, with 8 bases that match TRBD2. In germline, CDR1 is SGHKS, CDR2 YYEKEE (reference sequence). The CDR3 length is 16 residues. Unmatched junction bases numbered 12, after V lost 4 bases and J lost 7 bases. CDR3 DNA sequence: TGTGCCAGCAGCCTCTTTACGGGAGGGCCGAACGGGGAGCTGTTTTTT. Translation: CASSLFTGGPNGELFF.

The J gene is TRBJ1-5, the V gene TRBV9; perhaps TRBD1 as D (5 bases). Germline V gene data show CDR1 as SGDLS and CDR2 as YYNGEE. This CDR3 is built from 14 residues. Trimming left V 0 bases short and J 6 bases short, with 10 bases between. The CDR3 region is CASSVGNGGQPQHF. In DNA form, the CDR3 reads TGTGCCAGCAGCGTAGGGAATGGGGGTCAGCCCCAGCATTTT.

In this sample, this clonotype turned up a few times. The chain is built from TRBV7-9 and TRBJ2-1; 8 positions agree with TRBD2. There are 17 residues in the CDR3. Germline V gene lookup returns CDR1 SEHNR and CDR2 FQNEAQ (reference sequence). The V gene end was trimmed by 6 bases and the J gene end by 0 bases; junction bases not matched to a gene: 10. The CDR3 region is CASRIAGSRSSYNEQFF. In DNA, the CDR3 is TGTGCCAGCAGGATAGCGGGAAGCCGGAGCTCCTACAATGAGCAGTTCTTC.

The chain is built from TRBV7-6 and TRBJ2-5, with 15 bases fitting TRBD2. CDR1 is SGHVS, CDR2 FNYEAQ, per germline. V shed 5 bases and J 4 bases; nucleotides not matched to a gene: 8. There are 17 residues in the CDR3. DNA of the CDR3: TGTGCCAGCAGCGCCGGAGTGGGACTAGCGGGAGGAGAGACCCAGTACTTC. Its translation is CASSAGVGLAGGETQYF. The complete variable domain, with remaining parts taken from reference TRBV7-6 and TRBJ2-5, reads GAGVSQSPRYKVTKRGQDVALRCDPISGHVSLYWYRQALGQGPEFLTYFNYEAQQDKSGLPNDRFSAERPEGSISTLTIQRTEQRDSAMYRCASSAGVGLAGGETQYFGPGTRLLVL.

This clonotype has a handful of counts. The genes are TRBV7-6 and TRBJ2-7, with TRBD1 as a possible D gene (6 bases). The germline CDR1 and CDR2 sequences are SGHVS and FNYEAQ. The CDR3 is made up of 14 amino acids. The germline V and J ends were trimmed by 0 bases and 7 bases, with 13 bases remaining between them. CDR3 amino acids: CASSLAYRAEEQYF. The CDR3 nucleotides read TGTGCCAGCAGCTTAGCGTACAGGGCCGAGGAGCAGTACTTC.

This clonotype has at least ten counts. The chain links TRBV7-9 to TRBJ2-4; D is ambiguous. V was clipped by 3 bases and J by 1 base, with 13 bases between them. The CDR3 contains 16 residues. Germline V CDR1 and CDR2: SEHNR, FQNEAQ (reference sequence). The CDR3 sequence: CASSFPESSAKNIQYF. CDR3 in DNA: TGTGCCAGCAGCTTCCCCGAGAGTTCGGCCAAAAACATTCAGTACTTC. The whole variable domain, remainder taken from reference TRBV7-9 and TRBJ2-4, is DTGVSQNPRHKITKRGQNVTFRCDPISEHNRLYWYRQTLGQGPEFLTYFQNEAQLEKSRLLSDRFSAERPKGSFSTLEIQRTEQGDSAMYLCASSFPESSAKNIQYFGAGTRLSVL.

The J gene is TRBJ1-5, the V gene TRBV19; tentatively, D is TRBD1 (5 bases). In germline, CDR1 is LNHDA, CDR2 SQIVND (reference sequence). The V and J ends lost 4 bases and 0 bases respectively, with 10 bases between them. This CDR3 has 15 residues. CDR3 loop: CASSRQPGSNQPQHF. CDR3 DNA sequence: TGTGCCAGTAGTAGACAGCCCGGTAGCAATCAGCCCCAGCATTTT.

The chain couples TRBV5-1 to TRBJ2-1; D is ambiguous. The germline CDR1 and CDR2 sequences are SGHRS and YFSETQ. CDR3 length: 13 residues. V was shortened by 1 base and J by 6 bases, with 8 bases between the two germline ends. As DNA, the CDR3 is TGCGCCAGCAGCTTGTTAGGAACCAATGAGCAGTTCTTC. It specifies CASSLLGTNEQFF.

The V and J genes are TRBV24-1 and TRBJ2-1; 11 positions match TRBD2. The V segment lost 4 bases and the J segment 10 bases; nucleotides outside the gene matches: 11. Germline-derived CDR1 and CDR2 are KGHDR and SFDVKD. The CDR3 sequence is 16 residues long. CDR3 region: CATSDPTSGGGHEQFF. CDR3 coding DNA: TGTGCCACCAGTGACCCCACTAGCGGGGGAGGTCACGAGCAGTTCTTC.

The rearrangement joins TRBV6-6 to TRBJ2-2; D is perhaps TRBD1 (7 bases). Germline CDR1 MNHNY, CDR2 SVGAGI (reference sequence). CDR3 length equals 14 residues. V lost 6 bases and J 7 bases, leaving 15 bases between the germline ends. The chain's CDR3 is CASSQIQGGGELFF. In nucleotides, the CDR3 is TGTGCCAGCAGCCAGATTCAGGGGGGCGGGGAGCTGTTTTTT.

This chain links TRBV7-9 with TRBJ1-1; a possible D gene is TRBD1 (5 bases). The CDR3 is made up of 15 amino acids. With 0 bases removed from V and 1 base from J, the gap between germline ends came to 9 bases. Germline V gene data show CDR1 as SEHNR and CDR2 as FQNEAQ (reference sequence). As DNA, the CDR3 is TGTGCCAGCAGCTTAGCGGGGACCCGGAACACTGAAGCTTTCTTT. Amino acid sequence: CASSLAGTRNTEAFF.

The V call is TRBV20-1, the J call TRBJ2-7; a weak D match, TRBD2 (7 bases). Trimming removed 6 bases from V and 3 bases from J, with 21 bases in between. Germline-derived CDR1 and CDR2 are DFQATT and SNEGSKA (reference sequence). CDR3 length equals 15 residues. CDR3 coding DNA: TGCAGTGCCCCGGGGGGCGCGGGAGTGTTCTACGAGCAGTACTTC. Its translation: CSAPGGAGVFYEQYF.

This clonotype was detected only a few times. CDR3 sequence (DNA): TGTGCCAGCAGTTTGCCGGGACAGGTGGTTTCTGGGGCCAACGTCCTGACTTTC. Its translation: CASSLPGQVVSGANVLTF. The chain has TRBV6-6 and TRBJ2-6, with 8 nucleotides matching TRBD1. Germline V gene data show CDR1 as MNHNY and CDR2 as SVGAGI (reference sequence). V was pared by 4 bases and J by 1 base, with 9 bases of the junction left unmatched. The CDR3 length is 18 residues.

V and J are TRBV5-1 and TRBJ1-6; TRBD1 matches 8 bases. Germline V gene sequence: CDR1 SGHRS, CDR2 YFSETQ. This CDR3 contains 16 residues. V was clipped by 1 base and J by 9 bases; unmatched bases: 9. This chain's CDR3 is CASSLSPGQDVSPLHF. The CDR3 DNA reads TGCGCCAGCAGCTTGTCACCGGGACAGGACGTTTCACCCCTCCACTTT.

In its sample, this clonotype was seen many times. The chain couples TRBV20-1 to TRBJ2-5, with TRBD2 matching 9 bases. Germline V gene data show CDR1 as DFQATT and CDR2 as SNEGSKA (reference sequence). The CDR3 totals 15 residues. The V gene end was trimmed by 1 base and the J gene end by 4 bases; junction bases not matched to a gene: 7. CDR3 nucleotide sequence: TGCAGTGCTAGAGTAATAGCGGGGGAATTAGAGACCCAGTACTTC. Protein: CSARVIAGELETQYF.

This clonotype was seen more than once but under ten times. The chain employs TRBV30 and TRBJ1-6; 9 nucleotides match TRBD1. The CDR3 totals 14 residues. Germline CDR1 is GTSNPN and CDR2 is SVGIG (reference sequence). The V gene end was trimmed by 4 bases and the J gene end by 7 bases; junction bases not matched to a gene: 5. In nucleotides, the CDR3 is TGTGCCTGGACGTTTGGACAGGGGAATTCACCCCTCCACTTT. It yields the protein CAWTFGQGNSPLHF.

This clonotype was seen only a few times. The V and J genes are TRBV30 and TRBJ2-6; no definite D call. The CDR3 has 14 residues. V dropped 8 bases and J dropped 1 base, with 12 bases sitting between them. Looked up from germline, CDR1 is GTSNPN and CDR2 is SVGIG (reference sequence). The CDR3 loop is CAQRASSGANVLTF. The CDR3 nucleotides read TGTGCCCAGAGAGCGTCGTCTGGGGCCAACGTCCTGACTTTC.

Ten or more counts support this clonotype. DNA of the CDR3: TGTGCCAGCAGCCCGGGGTCCATGAATGAGCAGTTCTTC. Protein sequence: CASSPGSMNEQFF. This sequence joins TRBV7-2 and TRBJ2-1, with TRBD2 as a possible D gene (5 bases). The V gene's germline CDR1 is SGHTA and CDR2 FQGNSA. Trimming took 5 bases from V and 7 from J, leaving 12 bases between them. The CDR3 sequence is 13 residues long.

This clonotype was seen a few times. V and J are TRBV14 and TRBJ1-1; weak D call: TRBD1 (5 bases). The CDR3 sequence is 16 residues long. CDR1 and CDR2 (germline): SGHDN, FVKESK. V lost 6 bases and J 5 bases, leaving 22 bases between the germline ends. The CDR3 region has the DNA TGTGCCAGCAGGAGATCTGGGGAAGGGGAGAGGACTGAAGCTTTCTTT. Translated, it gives CASRRSGEGERTEAFF. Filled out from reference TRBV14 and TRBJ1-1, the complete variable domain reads EAGVTQFPSHSVIEKGQTVTLRCDPISGHDNLYWYRRVMGKEIKFLLHFVKESKQDESGMPNNRFLAERTGGTYSTLKVQPAELEDSGVYFCASRRSGEGERTEAFFGQGTRLTVV.